The 24 T cell receptor beta chains given below trace back to one sample, sequenced in a study of OX40 agonist ivuxolimab in advanced cancers. Generated by immunoSEQ multiplex PCR, the TCRdb table keeps only in-frame clones and is missing some. The sample lists around 60,000 clones; roughly 89% were seen once. The sample in question was CD4+ or CD8+ T cells sorted from blood, obtained in a trial of the OX40 agonist ivuxolimab. Source of these receptors: an adult with an advanced solid tumor such as melanoma, head and neck, liver or kidney cancer.

The chain couples TRBV19 to TRBJ1-2; no definite D call. The ends were cut back, 5 bases at V and 8 bases at J, with 15 bases in the middle. This CDR3 is 13 amino acids long. Germline CDR1 reads LNHDA; CDR2 reads SQIVND (reference sequence). The CDR3 DNA reads TGTGCCAGTAGTTACCGCAGTCGGGAGGGCTACACCTTC. Encoded protein: CASSYRSREGYTF.

V gene TRBV29-1 combines with J gene TRBJ2-5; D is possibly TRBD1 (6 bases). Trimming shortened V by 0 bases and J by 4 bases, and 12 bases separated the two germline ends. The CDR3 has 14 residues. CDR1 is SQVTM, CDR2 ANQGSEA, per germline. The CDR3 protein is CSVEEGRGSETQYF. DNA for the CDR3: TGCAGCGTTGAAGAGGGCAGGGGATCAGAGACCCAGTACTTC.

This clone was seen only a few times. The chain recombines TRBV7-9 with TRBJ2-7; 7 bases match TRBD1. Germline CDR1 is SEHNR and CDR2 is FQNEAQ (reference sequence). The CDR3 runs to 15 residues. J was trimmed by 0 bases and V by 4 bases; bases with no gene match: 6. This CDR3 reads CASSSGTASSYEQYF. As DNA, the CDR3 is TGTGCCAGCAGCTCAGGGACAGCGAGCTCCTACGAGCAGTACTTC.

The chain carries TRBV15 and TRBJ2-7; D is uncertain. The germline V and J ends were trimmed by 6 bases and 3 bases, with 12 bases remaining between them. From germline, CDR1 is LNHNV and CDR2 YYDKDF (reference sequence). This CDR3 contains 13 residues. CDR3 DNA: TGTGCCACCAGGCCCCTGGGTTTCTACGAGCAGTACTTC. Residues: CATRPLGFYEQYF.

The rearrangement uses TRBV4-1 and TRBJ1-2; 9 bases are shared with TRBD1. The CDR3 has 14 amino acids. Germline assignment: CDR1 MGHRA and CDR2 YSYEKL. The V segment lost 4 bases and the J segment 8 bases; nucleotides outside the gene matches: 8. CDR3 protein: CASSPAGTGSGYTF. The CDR3, as DNA: TGCGCCAGCAGCCCCGCCGGGACAGGGAGCGGCTACACCTTC.

For the CDR3, the DNA is TGTGCCAGCAGCGTCTCCGGGACACAAGAGACCCAGTACTTC. It translates to CASSVSGTQETQYF. The chain employs TRBV9 and TRBJ2-5; D perhaps matches TRBD1 (6 bases). Germline lookup yields CDR1 SGDLS and CDR2 YYNGEE. Trimming removed 2 bases from V and 2 bases from J, with 10 bases in between. The CDR3 length is 14 residues.

This chain connects TRBV6-5 to TRBJ2-1; weak D call: TRBD1 (6 bases). The V gene lost 4 bases and the J gene lost 7 bases, with 8 bases spanning the gap. CDR1 and CDR2 (germline): MNHEY, SVGAGI. This CDR3 is built from 12 residues. The CDR3 DNA reads TGTGCCAGCAGTTCTACAGGGAATGAGCAGTTCTTC. It yields the protein CASSSTGNEQFF.

This rearrangement joins TRBV27 to TRBJ2-7, with D hard to call. The CDR3 spans 14 residues. Trimming removed 10 bases from V and 3 bases from J, with 19 bases in between. Germline loops: CDR1 MNHEY, CDR2 SMNVEV (reference sequence). The CDR3 region has the DNA TGTGCCACCAAGGTCGGATCCGGGCACTACGAGCAGTACTTC. Residues: CATKVGSGHYEQYF.

V gene TRBV5-6 combines with J gene TRBJ2-5; TRBD2 aligns across 7 bases. Germline V gene data show CDR1 as SGHDT and CDR2 as YYEEEE. The V and J ends lost 2 bases and 2 bases, in that order; junction bases with no gene match: 12. The CDR3 is made up of 17 amino acids. The CDR3 spells CASSFSYRDYGQETQYF. The DNA for the CDR3 is TGTGCCAGCAGCTTTTCATACCGGGACTACGGACAAGAGACCCAGTACTTC.

This rearrangement joins TRBV15 to TRBJ2-1; 7 bases align to TRBD2. V was pared by 0 bases and J by 12 bases, with 5 bases of the junction left unmatched. The germline V gene has CDR1 LNHNV and CDR2 YYDKDF (reference sequence). The CDR3 runs to 13 residues. The CDR3 DNA reads as TGTGCCACCAGCAGAGATCGGGGGGAAGGGCAGTTCTTC. Encoded protein: CATSRDRGEGQFF.

The CDR3 bases are TGTGCCAGTTTAGCGGGAGTAAGAGAGACCCAGTACTTC. As protein: CASLAGVRETQYF. V gene TRBV2 combines with J gene TRBJ2-5; 9 nucleotides align to TRBD2. This CDR3 has 13 amino acids. With V trimmed by 9 bases and J by 4 bases, 6 bases remained unmatched. CDR1 SNHLY and CDR2 FYNNEI come from the germline V gene.

This clone was recorded only once. J is TRBJ1-1 and V is TRBV4-1; D unresolved. The CDR3 runs 13 residues. Germline values: CDR1 MGHRA, CDR2 YSYEKL. The germline V and J ends were trimmed by 4 bases and 0 bases, with 6 bases remaining between them. Here the CDR3 DNA reads TGCGCCAGCAGCCTTGACATGAACACTGAAGCTTTCTTT. Its translation is CASSLDMNTEAFF.

The chain has TRBV7-6 and TRBJ2-3; D is ambiguous. The CDR3 runs to 14 residues. The germline gives CDR1 SGHVS, CDR2 FNYEAQ. Trimming removed 4 bases at V and 0 bases at J, with 8 bases between. This CDR3 reads CASSSLMSTDTQYF. The CDR3 bases are TGTGCCAGCAGCTCCCTGATGAGCACAGATACGCAGTATTTT.

The chain links TRBV27 to TRBJ2-5, with 9 bases that match TRBD2. Germline values: CDR1 MNHEY, CDR2 SMNVEV (reference sequence). The trim removed 2 bases at V and 4 bases at J, leaving 8 bases unmatched. The CDR3 is 16 amino acids. CDR3 amino acids: CASSLVSGSARETQYF. CDR3 bases: TGTGCCAGCAGTTTAGTTAGCGGGAGCGCTCGAGAGACCCAGTACTTC.

The CDR3: CASSPPSTARGEQFF. For the CDR3, the DNA is TGCGCCAGCAGCCCCCCCTCGACAGCAAGGGGTGAGCAGTTCTTC. This chain links TRBV4-1 with TRBJ2-1; tentatively, D is TRBD1 (5 bases). This CDR3 region has 15 residues. Per germline, CDR1 MGHRA and CDR2 YSYEKL. V lost 4 bases, J lost 9 bases, and 19 bases lay in between.

The CDR3 region has the DNA TGCGCCAGCAGCCAAGTTTCGGGACAGGCTCAGACCCAGTACTTC. Translation gives CASSQVSGQAQTQYF. The gene calls are TRBV4-1 and TRBJ2-5; 8 positions match TRBD1. The CDR3 has 15 amino acids. Germline trimming cut 1 base from V and 6 bases from J; bases unmatched to any gene: 7. Germline CDR1 is MGHRA and CDR2 is YSYEKL.

The CDR3 is CASSIPTGGEETQYF. DNA for the CDR3: TGTGCCAGTAGTATACCCACAGGGGGCGAGGAGACCCAGTACTTC. The chain is built from TRBV19 and TRBJ2-5, with TRBD1 matching 9 bases. V lost 2 bases and J lost 5; bases outside the gene matches: 6. The CDR3 consists of 15 residues. Per germline, CDR1 LNHDA and CDR2 SQIVND (reference sequence).

The chain links TRBV4-1 to TRBJ1-3, with D tentatively TRBD1 (5 bases). V lost 2 bases to trimming and J lost 4 bases, with 9 bases between them. CDR1 and CDR2 (germline): MGHRA, YSYEKL. The CDR3 length is 14 residues. The CDR3 bases are TGCGCCAGCAGCCAACCGGGGGTAGGAAACACCATATATTTT. The encoded protein is CASSQPGVGNTIYF.

The chain joins TRBV5-1 to TRBJ2-7; 10 bases match TRBD2. The CDR3 loop spans 15 amino acids. Germline V lookup: CDR1 SGHRS, CDR2 YFSETQ. The V gene end was trimmed by 3 bases and the J gene end by 1 base; junction bases not matched to a gene: 4. The CDR3 region has the DNA TGCGCCAGCAGCTACATAGCGGGAGGATCCTACGAGCAGTACTTC. Translating gives CASSYIAGGSYEQYF.

The gene calls are TRBV13 and TRBJ1-1, with D possibly TRBD1 on 6 matching bases. V was shortened by 5 bases and J by 2 bases, with 12 bases between the two germline ends. CDR3 length: 14 residues. Germline V lookup: CDR1 PRHDT, CDR2 FYEKMQ (reference sequence). This CDR3 reads CASSLTGSNTEAFF. In DNA form, the CDR3 reads TGTGCCAGCAGCCTTACAGGGTCTAACACTGAAGCTTTCTTT.

This sequence joins TRBV21-1 and TRBJ2-7. TRBV21-1 is tagged as a pseudogene. The CDR3 runs 17 residues. CDR3 sequence reads: CASTTTPVSNVTYEQYF. The CDR3 bases are TGTGCCAGCACCACGACCCCGGTCAGCAACGTAACCTACGAGCAGTACTTC.

This sequence joins TRBV15 and TRBJ2-1; TRBD2 agrees at 8 bases. The trim removed 8 bases at V and 10 bases at J, leaving 4 bases unmatched. The germline V gene encodes CDR1 LNHNV and CDR2 YYDKDF (reference sequence). This CDR3 contains 11 residues. This chain's CDR3 is CATGGGQEQFF. The CDR3, as DNA: TGTGCCACCGGCGGGGGGCAGGAGCAGTTCTTC.

The rearrangement uses TRBV6-5 and TRBJ2-1; no clear D gene. Per the germline V gene, CDR1 is MNHEY and CDR2 is SVGAGI. Trimming shortened V by 5 bases and J by 9 bases, and 11 bases separated the two germline ends. The CDR3 extends over 12 amino acids. The CDR3 sequence: CASSPGALEQFF. The CDR3 nucleotides read TGTGCCAGCAGTCCCGGTGCCCTTGAGCAGTTCTTC.

This clone was counted a few times. V gene TRBV27 combines with J gene TRBJ1-1; D is possibly TRBD1 (5 bases). The V gene's germline CDR1 is MNHEY and CDR2 SMNVEV (reference sequence). The V and J ends lost 6 bases and 4 bases respectively, with 12 bases between them. The CDR3 consists of 13 residues. CDR3 residues: CASSNQGPTEAFF. DNA of the CDR3: TGTGCCAGCAGCAACCAGGGTCCCACTGAAGCTTTCTTT.